The clone carrying this T cell receptor beta chain was counted a few times. Its antigen remains unknown. Unique molecular identifiers were present on the cDNA, and a universal primer site came from template switching. Using its own MiXCR run on the 5' RACE reads, TCRdb lists one record per CDR3 protein. Altogether 500,000 or so distinct CDR3 sequences are present, approximately 14% being singletons, with the ten largest covering around 0.52%. Healthy Caucasians provided all donations. The data were taken from a study of identical twins. The CDR3 length is 14 residues. The V gene lost 2 bases and the J gene lost 1 base, with 9 bases spanning the gap. From germline, CDR1 is LNHNV and CDR2 YYDKDF (reference sequence). Study results and caveats: Conclusions leaned on cross-sectional statistical analysis and did not track the same donors over time.

These same records also appear under a second study, on yellow fever vaccine responses in identical twins. As that report states: In identical twins, vaccine T cell responses appeared partly shared and partly individual.

This chain joins TRBV15 and TRBJ2-7; D not resolved. The origin of this receptor is a woman aged 18-30 years in good health. Sequencing was carried out using CD4+ T cells sorted from blood. The DNA for the CDR3 is TGTGCCACCAGCAGAAGCCCCGGGTCCTACGAGCAGTACTTC. This encodes CATSRSPGSYEQYF.